This T cell receptor (beta chain) was retrieved from a study of T cell clusters in autoimmune cytopenias. Overall study findings and caveats: Clustering suggested that physiological T cell clusters were missing in primary autoimmune cytopenia patients.

TRB was amplified by touch-down multiplex PCR, primer pools A and B combined. One entry per CDR3 protein, without DNA, is what TCRdb gives after re-calling the multiplex PCR reads. In total, the table holds 5,800 or so distinct CDR3 sequences. Its frequency marks this clonotype as medium-sized (0.01 to 0.1%). The antigen is unknown. TRB amplification used approximately 250 ng of peripheral blood genomic DNA. The sequencing input was peripheral blood. The clonotype originates from a human donor with an autoimmune cytopenia or autoimmune hepatitis (not recorded which).

CDR3 sequence reads: CASSTHLNTEAFF. The V call is TRBV27, the J call TRBJ1-1. The CDR3 is 13 residues long. Germline assignment: CDR1 MNHEY and CDR2 SMNVEV (reference sequence).